Below, 13 T cell receptor beta chains from the same sample are listed, as sequenced in a study of T cells in women clearing cervical HPV infection. Sequenced by immunoSEQ multiplex PCR; TCRdb stores in-frame clones only, minus some. The clone table shows about 39,000 clones, with the ten largest holding around 4.5%. The sequenced material came from blood buffy coat. The receptors were sampled from a woman aged 18-70 years with a cervical HPV16 infection that either progressed to CIN3+ or cleared (not recorded which).

Remarks on this clone: The read falls 3 residues short of the CDR3 end, and the missing part is taken from the germline J gene. The identical CDR3 is also encoded by other nucleotide sequences in the sample. The chain employs TRBV29-1 and TRBJ2-1; no firm D call. Germline CDR1 is SQVTM and CDR2 is ANQGSEA. The V gene lost 5 bases and the J gene lost 6 bases, with 11 bases spanning the gap. This CDR3 region has 12 residues. The part of the CDR3 DNA that was read is TGCAGCGTTAGGCAAGGCCCCAATGAG. Its protein is CSVRQGPNE. The CDR3 reads in full as CSVRQGPNEQFF.

The sequenced part of the CDR3 DNA is TGTGCCAGTAGGGCAGGACTGTCGAACACTGAA. It encodes CASRAGLSNTE. The complete CDR3 sequence is CASRAGLSNTEAFF. The chain is built from TRBV19 and TRBJ1-1; no clear D gene. The read finishes 3 residues shy of the CDR3 end, and the germline J gene is used to complete it. Germline lookup yields CDR1 LNHDA and CDR2 SQIVND (reference sequence). V gave up 6 bases and J gave up 1 base, with 12 bases separating them. The CDR3 loop spans 14 amino acids.

Comment on this clone: With the read ending 3 residues before the CDR3 end, the germline J gene is used to fill in that end. The chain couples TRBV9 to TRBJ2-3, with 9 bases identical to TRBD2. The CDR3 spans 14 residues. The germline CDR1 and CDR2 sequences are SGDLS and YYNGEE. V dropped 0 bases and J dropped 7; count of bases not matched to a gene: 3. Here the CDR3 reads CASSVGLAGNTQYF. The CDR3 bases that were read are TGTGCCAGCAGCGTAGGTCTAGCGGGAAATACG. The full variable domain, with the rest looked up from reference TRBV9 and TRBJ2-3, is DSGVTQTPKHLITATGQRVTLRCSPRSGDLSVYWYQQSLDQGLQFLIQYYNGEERAKGNILERFSAQQFPDLHSELNLSSLELGDSALYFCASSVGLAGNTQYFGPGTRLTVL.

A remark on this clone: The read finishes 3 residues shy of the CDR3 end, and the germline J gene is used to complete it. The V call is TRBV19, the J call TRBJ1-3; D might be TRBD1 (6 bases). Between the trimmed V and J ends, which lost 6 bases and 4 bases, there was a span of 10 bases. The CDR3 sequence is 13 residues long. Germline loops: CDR1 LNHDA, CDR2 SQIVND (reference sequence). This chain's CDR3 is CASRKGQGNTIYF. Incomplete CDR3 DNA: TGTGCCAGTAGGAAAGGACAGGGAAACACC.

Worth noting for this clone: The read is 3 residues too short to cover the CDR3 end, so that end is filled in from the germline J gene. V gene TRBV10-1 combines with J gene TRBJ1-1; D might be TRBD1 (5 bases). Germline values: CDR1 WNHNN, CDR2 SYGVQD (reference sequence). Trimming took off 3 bases at V and 3 bases at J, with 11 bases between the two ends. The CDR3 is 14 amino acids. Partial CDR3 DNA: TGCGCCAGCAGTGATGCATGGGGGGACACTGAA. This sequence encodes CASSDAWGDTE. The whole CDR3 is CASSDAWGDTEAFF.

Worth noting for this clone: The CDR3 goes on 3 residues after the read ends, and that part is filled in from the germline J gene. The chain joins TRBV2 to TRBJ2-1, with 13 bases that match TRBD2. V shed 7 bases, J shed 7 bases, and the junction held 4 bases outside the gene matches. CDR3 length equals 14 residues. Germline V gives CDR1 SNHLY, CDR2 FYNNEI. The sequenced CDR3 bases are TGTGCCAGCACTCCGGGACTAGCGGGGAATGAG. Protein sequence: CASTPGLAGNE. The entire CDR3 reads CASTPGLAGNEQFF.

Remarks on this clone: The read is 3 residues too short to cover the CDR3 end, so that end is filled in from the germline J gene. The chain joins TRBV11-2 to TRBJ1-2, with D perhaps matching TRBD1 (6 bases). This CDR3 is built from 13 residues. V lost 3 bases and J lost 7, with 12 bases in between. In germline, CDR1 is SGHAT, CDR2 FQNNGV. The part of the CDR3 DNA that was read is TGTGCCAGCAGCTTCACAGGGTTACTTGGC. Amino acid sequence: CASSFTGLLG. The full CDR3 protein reads CASSFTGLLGYTF.

Concerning this clone itself: The DNA ends 3 residues before the CDR3 does, and the rest of the CDR3 is filled in from the germline J gene. V usage is TRBV11-1 and J usage is TRBJ1-6, with a weak D call TRBD1 (5 bases). The germline CDR1 and CDR2 sequences are SGHAT and FQDESV (reference sequence). Trimming took 6 bases from V and 9 from J, leaving 15 bases between them. The length of the CDR3 is 14 residues. Incomplete CDR3 DNA: TGTGCCAGCAGGCGCTCGGGGGGTGGTTCACCC. Protein: CASRRSGGGSP. The entire CDR3 is CASRRSGGGSPLHF.

Notes on this clone: The CDR3 end is not reached by the read, which stops 3 residues before it; the germline J gene fills it in. The J gene is TRBJ1-2, the V gene TRBV7-8; unclear D gene. Germline V CDR1 and CDR2: SGHVS, FQNEAQ. The CDR3 is 14 residues long. The germline V and J ends were trimmed by 5 bases and 0 bases, with 10 bases remaining between them. The sequenced part of the CDR3 DNA is TGTGCCAGCAGCCTACAGAGTTCTAACTATGGC. It yields the protein CASSLQSSNYG. The whole CDR3 region reads CASSLQSSNYGYTF.

Of note for this clone: The DNA ends 3 residues before the CDR3 does, and the rest of the CDR3 is filled in from the germline J gene. V usage is TRBV2 and J usage is TRBJ1-6, with TRBD1 as a possible D gene (6 bases). The CDR3 length is 15 residues. Looked up from germline, CDR1 is SNHLY and CDR2 is FYNNEI. The covered CDR3 bases are TGTGCCAGCACCAAAGAAGGGGGTTCGTACTCTCCC. This gives the protein CASTKEGGSYSP. Given in full, the CDR3 is CASTKEGGSYSPLHF.

Note on this clone: The missing CDR3 end, 3 residues past where the read stops, is filled in from the germline J gene. The chain uses TRBV19 and TRBJ2-7; 8 nucleotides match TRBD1. V trimming: 3 bases; J trimming: 5 bases; junction bases outside the gene matches: 12. Germline V gene lookup returns CDR1 LNHDA and CDR2 SQIVND (reference sequence). There are 16 residues in the CDR3. CDR3 residues: CASSIQRTGYLHEQYF. The sequenced part of the CDR3 DNA is TGTGCCAGTAGTATCCAACGGACAGGGTATCTCCACGAG.

Notes on this clone: The read halts 3 residues ahead of the CDR3 end, with the missing end drawn from the germline J gene. V is TRBV6-7 and J is TRBJ1-1, with a weak D call TRBD1 (5 bases). TRBV6-7 qualifies as an ORF whose function is uncertain. Trimming took 6 bases from V and 7 from J, leaving 15 bases between them. This CDR3 is 13 amino acids long. CDR3 region: CASSQSTEDEAFF. Incomplete CDR3 DNA: TGTGCCAGCAGCCAGTCGACAGAAGATGAA.

As regards this clone: The CDR3 end lies 3 residues beyond the end of the read and is filled in from the germline J gene. The J gene is TRBJ1-1, the V gene TRBV5-1, with a weak D call TRBD1 (6 bases). The V and J ends lost 0 bases and 4 bases respectively, with 16 bases between them. From germline, CDR1 is SGHRS and CDR2 YFSETQ. The CDR3 sequence is 16 residues long. The CDR3 here is CASSLESVGGLTEAFF. The part of the CDR3 DNA that was read is TGCGCCAGCAGCTTGGAATCTGTCGGGGGGCTCACTGAA.